This T cell receptor (beta chain) stems from a study of identical twins. Using its own MiXCR run on the 5' RACE reads, TCRdb lists one record per CDR3 protein. The sample contains around 100,000 distinct CDR3 sequences, just under 6% of which appear only once. Germline V gene lookup returns CDR1 SGHTA and CDR2 FQGNSA. The CDR3 is 17 amino acids. General study results and limits: Less excess twin sharing appeared in beta out-of-frame sequences. Excess low generation probability was seen in twin-shared out-of-frame alpha sequences. A cross-sectional statistical analysis, not follow-up of the same donors, supported the conclusions.

With regard to this clonotype: The target antigen is unknown. A junction end diverges from the germline sequence, so it may reflect a read error.

Healthy Caucasian donors formed the entire cohort. This TCR was sampled from a woman aged 45-59 years in good health. J is TRBJ2-1 and V is TRBV7-2; 8 nucleotides align to TRBD2. The specimen was memory T cells sorted from blood. Written as DNA, the CDR3 is TGTGCCTGCAGCCCAAAGGGTCTGGGACTAGGAGGGATTGAGCAGTTCTTC. The encoded protein is CACSPKGLGLGGIEQFF.